This TCR beta chain was obtained from a study of T cells in Graves' hyperthyroidism and ophthalmopathy. The germline CDR1 and CDR2 sequences are ENHRY and SYGVKD. This CDR3 region has 12 residues. This clonotype was picked up many times. Its target is not known. Germline and junction disagree at one end, which may indicate a read error. What was amplified from RNA transcripts were TCR beta CDR3 regions. With the HTBI primer set, the TCR CDR3 went through a first round of RT-PCR. Each CDR3 protein is one row after TCRdb ran MiXCR on the multiplex PCR reads. The repertoire holds around 340,000 distinct CDR3 sequences, with about 15% as singletons. Study results and caveats: For ophthalmopathy, model prediction preceded onset by a median 6.5 months. In the blood, most expanded thyroid clonotypes above 0.001 appeared as well. From stable hyperthyroidism, ophthalmopathy was separated by a 13 V-J model.

The receptor comes from a woman under 40 with Graves' hyperthyroidism. Material: blood. V and J are TRBV10-3 and TRBJ1-1; unclear D gene. As DNA, the CDR3 is TGTGCCATCAGATCCCAGAACAATGAAGCTTTCTTT. It codes for CAIRSQNNEAFF.